These 3 T cell receptor beta chains were sequenced from one sample in a study of blood T cell repertoires in COVID-19. Some clones are missing from TCRdb's copy, which holds only in-frame ones; the method was immunoSEQ multiplex PCR. This table holds 230,000 or so clones, 80% to 85% found once. The specimen was peripheral blood. The receptors derive from a man aged 50 or older with active or convalescent COVID-19.

Of note for this clone: The sample contains more than one DNA sequence encoding this CDR3. This sequence joins TRBV7-2 and TRBJ1-5, with D perhaps TRBD1 (5 bases). Germline assignment: CDR1 SGHTA and CDR2 FQGNSA. Trimming shortened V by 5 bases and J by 1 base, and 12 bases separated the two germline ends. This CDR3 has 15 amino acids. The CDR3 protein is CASSLGRGSNQPQHF. The CDR3 bases are TGTGCCAGCAGCCTCGGGAGGGGAAGCAATCAGCCCCAGCATTTT.

This rearrangement joins TRBV2 to TRBJ2-3; D is unresolved. Trimming cost V 3 bases and J 6 bases, with 19 bases left between them. Germline V gene sequence: CDR1 SNHLY, CDR2 FYNNEI. The CDR3 is made up of 16 amino acids. CDR3 sequence (DNA): TGTGCCAGCAGTGATTTGACTCAAACCGCCTTGGATACGCAGTATTTT. Translated: CASSDLTQTALDTQYF.

This sequence joins TRBV6-2 or TRBV6-3 and TRBJ1-3, with D perhaps matching TRBD1 (6 bases). The CDR3 is made up of 14 amino acids. V lost 2 bases, J lost 3 bases, and 8 bases lay in between. The germline V gene encodes CDR1 MNHEY and CDR2 SVGEGT. The CDR3 reads CASSYRTDGNTIYF. CDR3 coding DNA: TGTGCCAGCAGTTACAGGACAGATGGAAACACCATATATTTT.